This TCR beta chain was recovered during a study of blood T cell repertoires in COVID-19. Overall study context: PBMCs, B-cell-depleted T cells, or T cells provided the cDNA or gDNA that made up the material.

CDR1 is SGHDT, CDR2 YYEEEE, per germline. The CDR3 is 13 residues long. V gave up 4 bases and J gave up 4 bases; unmatched junction bases: 3. Some clones are missing from TCRdb's copy, which holds only in-frame ones; the method was immunoSEQ multiplex PCR. The sample has approximately 130,000 clones; more than 65% are singletons. This clone was found many times. The clonotype comes from a woman in her seventies with acute or convalescent COVID-19. This chain joins TRBV5-6 and TRBJ2-5, with TRBD1 matching 8 bases. Source material: peripheral blood. The CDR3 DNA reads TGTGCCAGCAGCCCGACAGGGGTAGAGACCCAGTACTTC. It specifies CASSPTGVETQYF. Supplemented by reference TRBV5-6 and TRBJ2-5, the full variable domain reads DAGVTQSPTHLIKTRGQQVTLRCSPKSGHDTVSWYQQALGQGPQFIFQYYEEEERQRGNFPDRFSGHQFPNYSSELNVNALLLGDSALYLCASSPTGVETQYFGPGTRLLVL.